This T cell receptor (beta chain) was captured in a study of CD8 T cells in ankylosing spondylitis. Study findings and constraints: Matched synovial fluid from ankylosing spondylitis patients was reported to be enriched for disease-linked clones. Reports of some motif variants in reactive arthritis synovial fluid and blood predate this one.

This clonotype was seen many times. Its antigen is not known. It was by quantitative 5'-RACE with molecular barcodes that TCR beta libraries were made. In TCRdb, the 5' RACE reads were re-called with MiXCR into one record per CDR3 protein. Of around 140,000 distinct CDR3 sequences detected, roughly an eighth appear once; the ten largest clones hold about 4%. CDR1 is LGHNA, CDR2 YNFKEQ, per germline. CDR3 length equals 17 residues. V was shortened by 5 bases and J by 4 bases, with 21 bases between the two germline ends. The receptor's source is a female donor with ankylosing spondylitis or in good health (not recorded which). Source material: blood, either unsorted or a sorted T cell fraction (not recorded which). The V and J genes are TRBV4-2 and TRBJ2-1; D call uncertain. In DNA, the CDR3 is TGTGCCAGCAGCGAGTACTCCCGGGCTAAAAGTTACAATGAGCAGTTCTTC. This gives the protein CASSEYSRAKSYNEQFF.